The 23 T cell receptor beta chains below were found in one sample sequenced in a study of control samples from healthy donors and cancer patients (dated by TCRdb to 2018 to 2020). To prepare the library, the immunoSEQ multiplex PCR assay was applied. TCRdb carries this immuneACCESS record with in-frame sequences only. Its versions omit some clonotypes, under half of them owing to an unresolved V gene in the studies checked, with the rest unexplained. For this sample there are 65,000 to 70,000 clones; around 84% appear just once. Roughly 3.1% of the sample goes to the ten largest clones. The sample taken for sequencing was PBMCs. These receptor sequences come from a woman in her fifties or sixties with lung cancer.

This chain connects TRBV12-5 to TRBJ2-7, with 7 bases aligning to TRBD1. The CDR3 totals 14 residues. Trimming removed 7 bases from V and 4 bases from J; junction bases left unmatched: 10. Germline CDR1 LGHNT, CDR2 FRNRAP. The DNA for the CDR3 is TGTGCTAGTGCCTTCGGGCAGGGGGAATACGAGCAGTACTTC. Translating it yields CASAFGQGEYEQYF.

This clone appeared once. The chain joins TRBV5-6 to TRBJ1-5; D gene unclear. Germline loops: CDR1 SGHDT, CDR2 YYEEEE. This CDR3 spans 12 amino acids. V was cut by 4 bases and J by 4 bases, with 6 bases left in between. The CDR3 here is CASSTDNQPQHF. Here the CDR3 DNA reads TGTGCCAGCAGCACAGATAATCAGCCCCAGCATTTT. Full variable domain (missing parts from reference TRBV5-6 and TRBJ1-5): DAGVTQSPTHLIKTRGQQVTLRCSPKSGHDTVSWYQQALGQGPQFIFQYYEEEERQRGNFPDRFSGHQFPNYSSELNVNALLLGDSALYLCASSTDNQPQHFGDGTRLSIL.

The chain couples TRBV9 to TRBJ1-1, with D possibly TRBD1 on 6 matching bases. Germline V gene data show CDR1 as SGDLS and CDR2 as YYNGEE. This CDR3 is built from 14 residues. V lost 2 bases to trimming and J lost 4 bases, with 12 bases between them. The DNA for the CDR3 is TGTGCCAGCAGCGTGGACAGAGCCCCCACTGAAGCTTTCTTT. This gives the protein CASSVDRAPTEAFF.

The chain joins TRBV13 to TRBJ2-7; D is tentatively TRBD1 or TRBD2 (6 bases each). The ends were cut back, 1 base at V and 4 bases at J, with 11 bases in the middle. This CDR3 contains 14 residues. The germline CDR1 and CDR2 sequences are PRHDT and FYEKMQ (reference sequence). CDR3 bases: TGTGCCAGCAGCTTAGCCGGGGGCGGGTACGAGCAGTACTTC. Translating gives CASSLAGGGYEQYF.

V gene TRBV29-1 combines with J gene TRBJ2-2; D is perhaps TRBD1 or TRBD2 (5 bases each). The CDR3 spans 14 residues. Germline lookup yields CDR1 SQVTM and CDR2 ANQGSEA. Trimming cost V 4 bases and J 6 bases, with 15 bases left between them. CDR3 sequence (DNA): TGCAGCGTTGCTGGGACGACCACGGCCGGGGAGCTGTTTTTT. Its translation: CSVAGTTTAGELFF.

The CDR3 here is CASRVQDGGGYTF. The CDR3 region has the DNA TGTGCCAGCAGAGTACAGGATGGCGGAGGCTACACCTTC. The rearrangement links TRBV7-2 to TRBJ1-2, with D maybe TRBD1 (5 bases). The germline CDR1 and CDR2 sequences are SGHTA and FQGNSA. The CDR3 is 13 amino acids. V was cut by 6 bases and J by 8 bases, with 16 bases left in between.

The rearrangement joins TRBV6-6 to TRBJ1-2; weak D call: TRBD1 (5 bases). The CDR3 covers 16 residues. Deletions cut 2 bases from V and 2 bases from J, with 15 bases between. Germline CDR1 and CDR2: MNHNY and SVGAGI (reference sequence). CDR3 bases: TGTGCCAGCAGTTACCTGTGGGACGGAGGGAACTATGGCTACACCTTC. Translated, it gives CASSYLWDGGNYGYTF.

The CDR3 coding sequence is TGTGCCAGCAGCGCCCGGACAGGGGGCACAGATACGCAGTATTTT. Translating it yields CASSARTGGTDTQYF. V is TRBV9 and J is TRBJ2-3; 9 nucleotides match TRBD1. The V segment lost 3 bases and the J segment 1 base; nucleotides outside the gene matches: 3. The CDR3 sequence is 15 residues long. The germline V gene has CDR1 SGDLS and CDR2 YYNGEE.

This chain uses TRBV24-1 with TRBJ1-5; D is undetermined. There are 12 residues in the CDR3. Trimming stripped 6 bases from V and 7 bases from J, with 9 bases between. The germline CDR1 and CDR2 sequences are KGHDR and SFDVKD. CDR3 bases: TGTGCCACCAGTTTATCTGGACAGCCCCAGCATTTT. It is translated as CATSLSGQPQHF.

The V and J genes are TRBV5-1 and TRBJ1-5, with D perhaps matching TRBD1 (5 bases). This CDR3 is built from 13 residues. CDR1 is SGHRS and CDR2 is YFSETQ in the germline V gene. With 0 bases removed from V and 7 bases from J, the gap between germline ends came to 8 bases. The CDR3 is CASSLGGTQPQHF. CDR3 DNA: TGCGCCAGCAGCTTGGGCGGGACCCAGCCCCAGCATTTT.

The genes are TRBV2 and TRBJ1-4; D uncertain. The germline V and J ends were trimmed by 7 bases and 7 bases, with 22 bases remaining between them. Germline V gives CDR1 SNHLY, CDR2 FYNNEI. There are 16 residues in the CDR3. CDR3 residues: CASISHSGRDSEKLFF. The CDR3 DNA reads TGTGCCAGCATTTCCCATTCGGGGAGGGATAGTGAAAAACTGTTTTTT.

V usage is TRBV10-3 and J usage is TRBJ1-1, with a tentative D call TRBD1 (5 bases). V was shortened by 3 bases and J by 11 bases, with 25 bases between the two germline ends. The CDR3 length is 16 residues. Looked up from germline, CDR1 is ENHRY and CDR2 is SYGVKD. DNA of the CDR3: TGTGCCATCAGTGAATCGTCCCTTGGGGCGGCCGCGAGGGCTTTCTTT. Amino acids: CAISESSLGAAARAFF.

V usage is TRBV5-1 and J usage is TRBJ1-6; TRBD1 is a possible D gene (6 bases). This CDR3 is 16 amino acids long. V lost 2 bases and J lost 1, with 10 bases in between. Per germline, CDR1 SGHRS and CDR2 YFSETQ. The DNA for the CDR3 is TGCGCCAGCAGCTTAGAAGGGGGTTCCTATAATTCACCCCTCCACTTT. Translation gives CASSLEGGSYNSPLHF.

The DNA for the CDR3 is TGTGCCAGCAGCCACACTACAGGGCTTTCGGACGTCCTGACTTTC. It specifies CASSHTTGLSDVLTF. The chain is built from TRBV14 and TRBJ2-6, with a tentative D call TRBD1 (6 bases). Germline CDR1 reads SGHDN; CDR2 reads FVKESK. This CDR3 comprises 15 residues. The ends were cut back, 3 bases at V and 11 bases at J, with 17 bases in the middle.

The rearrangement links TRBV6-6 to TRBJ1-2; maybe TRBD1 (6 bases). The ends were cut back, 2 bases at V and 6 bases at J, with 13 bases in the middle. Germline V gene lookup returns CDR1 MNHNY and CDR2 SVGAGI (reference sequence). This CDR3 is 14 amino acids long. Written as DNA, the CDR3 is TGTGCCAGCAGTTACCTCGGGACAAATCATGGCTACACCTTC. Translated: CASSYLGTNHGYTF.

The table lists this clone with a few counts. This chain joins TRBV7-2 and TRBJ1-6; D gene ambiguous. Trimming stripped 5 bases from V and 10 bases from J, with 15 bases between. Germline assignment: CDR1 SGHTA and CDR2 FQGNSA. The CDR3 length is 14 residues. The CDR3 DNA is TGTGCCAGCAGCCATTTCGGGGAAACATCACCCCTCCACTTT. This gives the protein CASSHFGETSPLHF.

The chain has TRBV18 and TRBJ1-5; no reliable D call. The CDR3 has 17 amino acids. The V end lost 3 bases, the J end lost 0 bases, and 15 bases lay between the germline ends. Per the germline V gene, CDR1 is KGHSH and CDR2 is LQKENI. CDR3 in DNA: TGTGCCAGCTCACCGGTTGCAAGGGTTTCTAGCAATCAGCCCCAGCATTTT. Translation: CASSPVARVSSNQPQHF.

V is TRBV3-1 (or the pseudogene TRBV3-2) and J is TRBJ1-3, with D perhaps TRBD1 (5 bases). V dropped 0 bases and J dropped 8 bases, with 14 bases sitting between them. The CDR3 runs to 15 residues. Germline V gene sequence: CDR1 LGHDT, CDR2 YNNKEL (reference sequence). The CDR3 region has the DNA TGTGCCAGCAGCCAAGATCTTCAGGGAGAGGACACCATATATTTT. This sequence encodes CASSQDLQGEDTIYF.

V is TRBV29-1 and J is TRBJ2-1; maybe TRBD2 (6 bases). CDR3 size: 13 residues. The V end was cut by 5 bases, the J end by 0 bases, with 8 bases between. Germline V gene data show CDR1 as SQVTM and CDR2 as ANQGSEA. CDR3 loop: CSVRGSSYNEQFF. The CDR3 nucleotides are TGCAGCGTTCGGGGGAGCTCCTACAATGAGCAGTTCTTC.

V gene TRBV19 combines with J gene TRBJ1-1; the D gene is possibly TRBD1 (6 bases). Trimming took off 3 bases at V and 4 bases at J, with 12 bases between the two ends. Germline assignment: CDR1 LNHDA and CDR2 SQIVND (reference sequence). The CDR3 spans 14 residues. The CDR3 is CASSIGRGITEAFF. The CDR3 DNA sequence: TGTGCCAGTAGTATCGGAAGGGGGATCACTGAAGCTTTCTTT.

The genes are TRBV6-1 and TRBJ2-7, with unresolved D. From germline, CDR1 is MNHNS and CDR2 SASEGT. The germline V and J ends were trimmed by 1 base and 2 bases, with 6 bases remaining between them. This CDR3 comprises 13 residues. CDR3 region: CASSEGTAYEQYF. The CDR3 bases are TGTGCCAGCAGTGAAGGCACTGCCTACGAGCAGTACTTC.

V and J are TRBV6-2 or TRBV6-3 and TRBJ2-1, with 11 bases lining up with TRBD2. The CDR3 is 16 amino acids. Germline CDR1 and CDR2: MNHEY and SVGEGT. Unmatched junction bases numbered 5, after V lost 4 bases and J lost 3 bases. The CDR3 here is CASSSLAGGLYNEQFF. In DNA form, the CDR3 reads TGTGCCAGCAGTTCCTTAGCGGGGGGGCTCTACAATGAGCAGTTCTTC.

The chain links TRBV7-3 to TRBJ1-1; 9 positions agree with TRBD1. The CDR3 spans 14 residues. The germline V gene has CDR1 SGHTA and CDR2 FQGTGA. The V and J ends lost 2 bases and 5 bases, in that order; junction bases with no gene match: 3. CDR3 sequence reads: CASSLRTGETEAFF. CDR3 DNA: TGTGCCAGCAGCTTACGGACAGGGGAGACTGAAGCTTTCTTT.